The 24 T cell receptor beta chains below were found in one sample sequenced in a study of OX40 agonist ivuxolimab in advanced cancers. TCRdb's table, derived via immunoSEQ multiplex PCR, lists solely in-frame clones and lacks some. The table shows around 80,000 clones, with 94% occurring only once. The starting material was CD4+ or CD8+ T cells sorted from blood, obtained in a trial of the OX40 agonist ivuxolimab. The receptors derive from an adult with an advanced solid tumor such as melanoma, head and neck, liver or kidney cancer.

The rearrangement joins TRBV7-6 to TRBJ2-2, with 10 bases identical to TRBD2. The CDR3 covers 16 residues. Germline trimming cut 5 bases from V and 6 bases from J; bases unmatched to any gene: 9. Germline-derived CDR1 and CDR2 are SGHVS and FNYEAQ. CDR3 coding DNA: TGTGCCAGCAGCGCCCCTAGCGGGAGAGGCGCCGGGGAGCTGTTTTTT. Translated, it gives CASSAPSGRGAGELFF.

The chain recombines TRBV5-4 with TRBJ1-1; D might be TRBD1 (6 bases). The CDR3 runs to 15 residues. V dropped 2 bases and J dropped 5 bases, with 16 bases sitting between them. Germline CDR1 reads SGHNT; CDR2 reads YYREEE (reference sequence). This chain's CDR3 is CASSFGGGLETEAFF. In DNA, the CDR3 is TGTGCCAGCAGCTTTGGGGGCGGACTTGAAACTGAAGCTTTCTTT.

The chain links TRBV19 to TRBJ2-5; maybe TRBD1 (5 bases). From germline, CDR1 is LNHDA and CDR2 SQIVND (reference sequence). The germline V and J ends were trimmed by 9 bases and 5 bases, with 7 bases remaining between them. The CDR3 spans 10 residues. The CDR3 region is CASKGETQYF. In DNA form, the CDR3 reads TGTGCCAGCAAGGGGGAGACCCAGTACTTC. The variable domain in full, completed from reference TRBV19 and TRBJ2-5, reads DGGITQSPKYLFRKEGQNVTLSCEQNLNHDAMYWYRQDPGQGLRLIYYSQIVNDFQKGDIAEGYSVSREKKESFPLTVTSAQKNPTAFYLCASKGETQYFGPGTRLLVL.

This chain connects TRBV28 to TRBJ2-3, with a possible D match to TRBD2 (6 bases). CDR1 MDHEN and CDR2 SYDVKM come from the germline V gene. The V end lost 2 bases, the J end lost 0 bases, and 15 bases lay between the germline ends. The CDR3 has 17 amino acids. In DNA form, the CDR3 reads TGTGCCAGCAGTTTAGCGGGGATAACCTGGAGCACAGATACGCAGTATTTT. Its protein product is CASSLAGITWSTDTQYF.

The chain employs TRBV9 and TRBJ1-2, with a possible D match to TRBD1 (6 bases). This CDR3 has 17 residues. Germline CDR1 reads SGDLS; CDR2 reads YYNGEE. V was clipped by 0 bases and J by 0 bases, with 15 bases between them. CDR3 sequence (DNA): TGTGCCAGCAGCGTAGCGGTCAGGGGTAATTCTAACTATGGCTACACCTTC. Protein sequence: CASSVAVRGNSNYGYTF.

This chain joins TRBV4-3 and TRBJ2-1; 13 bases map to TRBD2. The CDR3 spans 16 residues. Germline assignment: CDR1 LGHNA and CDR2 YSLEER. With 0 bases clipped from V and 8 bases from J, the junction kept 4 bases outside the gene matches. CDR3 sequence: CASSQEGTSGVHEQFF. As DNA, the CDR3 is TGCGCCAGCAGCCAAGAGGGGACTAGCGGGGTCCATGAGCAGTTCTTC.

The chain links TRBV4-1 to TRBJ1-6, with D perhaps matching TRBD1 (5 bases). The length of the CDR3 is 14 residues. V lost 4 bases and J lost 11, with 15 bases in between. Germline CDR1 MGHRA, CDR2 YSYEKL. CDR3 protein: CASSPLGPGPPLHF. CDR3 DNA: TGCGCCAGCAGCCCCTTGGGACCAGGTCCACCCCTCCACTTT.

The rearrangement joins TRBV25-1 to TRBJ2-1; D is perhaps TRBD1 (6 bases). CDR3 length equals 14 residues. V lost 4 bases and J 4 bases, leaving 11 bases between the germline ends. CDR1 and CDR2 (germline): MGHDK, SYGVNS. In nucleotides, the CDR3 is TGTGCCAGCAGTGGGGGGCGAGGTTACAATGAGCAGTTCTTC. It yields the protein CASSGGRGYNEQFF.

J is TRBJ2-3 and V is TRBV7-6; weak D call: TRBD1 (6 bases). The CDR3 is made up of 15 amino acids. Germline CDR1 and CDR2: SGHVS and FNYEAQ. Trimming pared 1 base from V and 2 bases from J, leaving 10 bases between. The CDR3 bases are TGTGCCAGCAGCTTAGTGGGGGACACCACAGATACGCAGTATTTT. Its protein is CASSLVGDTTDTQYF.

On this clone itself: An end of the junction differs from the germline gene, which may be a read error. V and J are TRBV19 and TRBJ2-2; D is ambiguous. From germline, CDR1 is LNHDA and CDR2 SQIVND (reference sequence). The CDR3 sequence is 12 residues long. CDR3 coding DNA: TGTGCCAGTAGTAGACGACCCGGAGAGCTGTTTTTT. The encoded protein is CASSRRPGELFF.

The V and J genes are TRBV6-6 and TRBJ2-7; TRBD2 agrees at 8 bases. Germline V gene data show CDR1 as MNHNY and CDR2 as SVGAGI (reference sequence). Losses at the gene ends were 3 bases for V and 3 bases for J; bases not matched to a gene: 7. This CDR3 is built from 15 residues. For the CDR3, the DNA is TGTGCCAGCAGTTATGCGGGAGGCTCTTACTACGAGCAGTACTTC. Amino acids: CASSYAGGSYYEQYF.

The chain combines TRBV19 with TRBJ2-7; 10 positions match TRBD1. With V trimmed by 3 bases and J by 4 bases, 6 bases remained unmatched. The CDR3 extends over 15 amino acids. Germline V CDR1 and CDR2: LNHDA, SQIVND (reference sequence). CDR3 loop: CASSIGTGAGYEQYF. In DNA, the CDR3 is TGTGCCAGTAGTATCGGGACAGGGGCCGGTTACGAGCAGTACTTC.

In its sample, this clone was seen a few times. The chain has TRBV7-6 and TRBJ1-2, with 7 bases identical to TRBD1. The CDR3 runs to 13 residues. Germline CDR1 is SGHVS and CDR2 is FNYEAQ. The J segment lost 8 bases and the V segment lost 3 bases, leaving 6 bases of the junction unmatched. CDR3 sequence reads: CASSFSQGEGYTF. In DNA, the CDR3 is TGTGCCAGCAGCTTTTCCCAGGGGGAAGGCTACACCTTC. Supplemented by reference TRBV7-6 and TRBJ1-2, the full variable domain reads GAGVSQSPRYKVTKRGQDVALRCDPISGHVSLYWYRQALGQGPEFLTYFNYEAQQDKSGLPNDRFSAERPEGSISTLTIQRTEQRDSAMYRCASSFSQGEGYTFGSGTRLTVV.

The rearrangement joins TRBV6-6 to TRBJ1-5; no reliable D call. The CDR3 runs to 14 residues. Per germline, CDR1 MNHNY and CDR2 SVGAGI (reference sequence). V was cut by 7 bases and J by 0 bases, with 10 bases left in between. CDR3 protein: CASMRIDSNQPQHF. CDR3 nucleotides: TGTGCCAGCATGAGGATTGATAGCAATCAGCCCCAGCATTTT.

The V call is TRBV27, the J call TRBJ2-3; D ambiguous. CDR3 length equals 13 residues. V shed 10 bases and J shed 0 bases, with 11 bases lying between them. CDR1 MNHEY and CDR2 SMNVEV come from the germline V gene (reference sequence). The CDR3 spells CATSYGSTDTQYF. CDR3 sequence (DNA): TGTGCCACTTCGTACGGAAGCACAGATACGCAGTATTTT.

The chain has TRBV15 and TRBJ2-7, with 7 bases lining up with TRBD1. The junction had 10 bases not matched to a gene; V was cut back by 4 bases and J by 7 bases. CDR3 size: 14 residues. From germline, CDR1 is LNHNV and CDR2 YYDKDF (reference sequence). For the CDR3, the DNA is TGTGCCACCAGCACAGACAGGGCAGGACGGGAGCAGTACTTC. It yields the protein CATSTDRAGREQYF.

The chain has TRBV19 and TRBJ1-1, with 9 bases aligning to TRBD1. V dropped 7 bases and J dropped 5; count of bases not matched to a gene: 8. The CDR3 spans 14 residues. Germline V gives CDR1 LNHDA, CDR2 SQIVND (reference sequence). CDR3 sequence reads: CASMGTGKGTEAFF. The CDR3 nucleotides are TGTGCCAGTATGGGGACAGGGAAGGGGACTGAAGCTTTCTTT.

This chain links TRBV27 with TRBJ1-2; 10 bases line up with TRBD1. V was pared by 4 bases and J by 5 bases, with 7 bases of the junction left unmatched. Germline loops: CDR1 MNHEY, CDR2 SMNVEV (reference sequence). This CDR3 comprises 15 residues. The CDR3 here is CASSSRQGALYGYTF. The CDR3 nucleotides read TGTGCCAGCAGTTCGAGACAGGGGGCCCTATATGGCTACACCTTC.

The chain is built from TRBV6-1 and TRBJ2-7; D unresolved. Germline V gene sequence: CDR1 MNHNS, CDR2 SASEGT. The CDR3 sequence is 15 residues long. Deletions cut 3 bases from V and 0 bases from J, with 12 bases between. The CDR3 loop reads CASSDGPDPSYEQYF. The CDR3 DNA reads as TGTGCCAGCAGTGACGGTCCGGACCCCTCCTACGAGCAGTACTTC.

This chain connects TRBV5-4 to TRBJ2-3, with 7 bases matching TRBD2. CDR3 size: 16 residues. Germline CDR1 is SGHNT and CDR2 is YYREEE (reference sequence). V lost 4 bases and J lost 5; bases outside the gene matches: 13. Here the CDR3 DNA reads TGTGCCAGCAGCGCAAAAGGGGAGGGCAGAAGAGATACGCAGTATTTT. Protein product: CASSAKGEGRRDTQYF.

The chain recombines TRBV27 with TRBJ1-5; no clear D gene. Germline values: CDR1 MNHEY, CDR2 SMNVEV (reference sequence). V was clipped by 5 bases and J by 0 bases, with 8 bases between them. The length of the CDR3 is 14 residues. The CDR3: CASSLGLSNQPQHF. The CDR3 nucleotides are TGTGCCAGCAGTCTAGGGCTTAGCAATCAGCCCCAGCATTTT.

This clone was seen a single time. The V call is TRBV12-5, the J call TRBJ2-5; D might be TRBD1 (5 bases). With 6 bases removed from V and 5 bases from J, the gap between germline ends came to 16 bases. Germline V gene lookup returns CDR1 LGHNT and CDR2 FRNRAP. The CDR3 totals 14 residues. CDR3 in amino acids: CASGPGQGRETQYF. CDR3 sequence (DNA): TGTGCTAGTGGCCCCGGGCAGGGTAGGGAGACCCAGTACTTC.

This clone has only a few counts. The chain uses TRBV7-9 and TRBJ1-2, with TRBD1 matching 8 bases. V was clipped by 4 bases and J by 3 bases; unmatched bases: 7. Per the germline V gene, CDR1 is SEHNR and CDR2 is FQNEAQ (reference sequence). This CDR3 contains 15 residues. The CDR3 is CASSSEWTGYYGYTF. CDR3 sequence (DNA): TGTGCCAGCAGCTCCGAGTGGACAGGGTACTATGGCTACACCTTC. Using reference TRBV7-9 and TRBJ1-2 for the parts outside the CDR3, the full variable domain is DTGVSQNPRHKITKRGQNVTFRCDPISEHNRLYWYRQTLGQGPEFLTYFQNEAQLEKSRLLSDRFSAERPKGSFSTLEIQRTEQGDSAMYLCASSSEWTGYYGYTFGSGTRLTVV.

The V call is TRBV9, the J call TRBJ2-3; 7 bases are a match to TRBD2. The CDR3 consists of 15 residues. Per the germline V gene, CDR1 is SGDLS and CDR2 is YYNGEE. V shed 4 bases and J 2 bases; nucleotides not matched to a gene: 7. This chain's CDR3 is CASSTGDYSTDTQYF. The DNA for the CDR3 is TGTGCCAGCAGCACCGGGGACTACTCCACAGATACGCAGTATTTT.